The next 14 T cell receptor beta chains were all read from a single sample in a study of CXCR3-negative and CXCR3-positive naive CD8 T cells. No cognate antigen is known for these TCRs. The libraries of TRB cDNA were prepared using 5' RACE with UMI labels. TCRdb reanalyzed the 5' RACE reads, giving one entry per CDR3 protein sequence and no DNA. The specimen's table records a few thousand distinct CDR3 sequences. Regarding the study as a whole: Hydrophobicity was higher for TRB CDR3s found in CXCR3-positive naive cells than in CXCR3-negative naive cells.

Sequencing used naive CXCR3+ CD8+ T cells from blood. Subset defined: CD45RO-CCR7+CD27+CD95- naive CD8+ T cells expressing CXCR3 (TNR3+). The receptors shown here come from a human donor in good health. Some clones in this sample may be carry-over from other donors' samples.

J is TRBJ2-5 and V is TRBV28; TCRdb indicates TRBD2, and absent DNA this call remains unverified. Per germline, CDR1 MDHEN and CDR2 SYDVKM. The CDR3 is made up of 13 amino acids. CDR3 sequence: CASSLVSGETQYF.

This clonotype shows up as medium-sized (0.01 to 0.1%) by frequency. The chain employs TRBV29-1 and TRBJ1-2; the TRBD1 assignment by TCRdb is unverifiable without DNA. Germline-derived CDR1 and CDR2 are SQVTM and ANQGSEA. The CDR3 runs to 16 residues. CDR3 amino acids: CSVEDGTGLGAYGYTF.

CDR3 sequence reads: CSARGLAPYNEQFF. The chain joins TRBV20-1 to TRBJ2-1; TCRdb gives TRBD2 as the D gene, but with no DNA this cannot be confirmed. Germline lookup yields CDR1 DFQATT and CDR2 SNEGSKA (reference sequence). This CDR3 comprises 14 residues.

According to its frequency, this clonotype is medium-sized. This CDR3 is CASSYSGEYEQYF. The J gene is TRBJ2-7, the V gene TRBV6-6. Germline V lookup: CDR1 MNHNY, CDR2 SVGAGI (reference sequence). This CDR3 is built from 13 residues.

This rearrangement joins TRBV7-8 to TRBJ2-7; TCRdb selects TRBD1, and the lack of DNA leaves this call unchecked. Germline CDR1 is SGHVS and CDR2 is FQNEAQ. The CDR3 consists of 14 residues. The CDR3 protein is CASSLSGGLDEQYF.

The V and J genes are TRBV28 and TRBJ2-5. The CDR3 covers 12 residues. Per germline, CDR1 MDHEN and CDR2 SYDVKM. CDR3 amino acids: CASSPYQETQYF.

The chain recombines TRBV13 with TRBJ2-7. The CDR3 is made up of 16 amino acids. Germline CDR1 is PRHDT and CDR2 is FYEKMQ (reference sequence). The CDR3 sequence: CASSLGPGVGHYEQYF.

This clonotype is deemed medium-sized (0.01 to 0.1%) by its frequency. V and J are TRBV29-1 and TRBJ1-1. This CDR3 is built from 13 residues. The germline V gene encodes CDR1 SQVTM and CDR2 ANQGSEA. CDR3 region: CSVDRDMNTEAFF.

The J gene is TRBJ2-1, the V gene TRBV27. This CDR3 is 11 amino acids long. Germline CDR1 and CDR2: MNHEY and SMNVEV (reference sequence). CDR3 protein: CASSLDGKQFF.

This clonotype shows up as large by frequency. The rearrangement links TRBV11-2 to TRBJ1-5. The CDR3 is made up of 15 amino acids. Germline CDR1 SGHAT, CDR2 FQNNGV. The CDR3 sequence: CASSNGVRGNQPQHF.

The CDR3 loop reads CASSLGGAEHTDTQYF. The V call is TRBV5-1, the J call TRBJ2-3; lacking DNA, the TRBD1 call made by TCRdb goes unchecked. Germline values: CDR1 SGHRS, CDR2 YFSETQ. The CDR3 has 16 amino acids.

Judged by frequency, this clonotype is medium-sized (0.01 to 0.1%). CDR3 residues: CSVPPQTGDYGYTF. The chain recombines TRBV29-1 with TRBJ1-2; TCRdb names TRBD1, which stays unverified in the absence of DNA. The CDR3 spans 14 residues. Germline CDR1 reads SQVTM; CDR2 reads ANQGSEA.

This clonotype shows up as medium-sized by frequency. V is TRBV29-1 and J is TRBJ2-5; TCRdb selects TRBD1, and the lack of DNA leaves this call unchecked. The germline gives CDR1 SQVTM, CDR2 ANQGSEA. The CDR3 extends over 15 amino acids. CDR3 sequence reads: CSVHPRTGTQETQYF.

Its frequency marks this clonotype as medium-sized. The J gene is TRBJ2-7, the V gene TRBV20-1. This CDR3 is built from 13 residues. In germline, CDR1 is DFQATT, CDR2 SNEGSKA (reference sequence). CDR3 residues: CSARDSSTYEQYF.